This T cell receptor (beta chain) was sequenced during a study of shared clonotypes between healthy human individuals. This clone was counted once. A junction end diverges from the germline sequence, so it may reflect a read error. Generated by immunoSEQ multiplex PCR, the TCRdb table keeps only in-frame clones and is missing some. The sample consists of roughly 500,000 clones, around four fifths of them appearing once. This CDR3 has 13 residues. This TCR came from a woman between 40 and 50 years old in good health. Some clones in this sample may be carry-over from other donors' samples. The chain carries TRBV5-3 and TRBJ2-7, with TRBD1 as a possible D gene (5 bases). TRBV5-3 is treated as an ORF (open reading frame) with a function not yet certain. The sequenced sample was PBMCs. The CDR3 sequence is CASSYTGAGEQYF. The CDR3 coding sequence is TGTGCCAGCAGCTATACAGGAGCCGGGGAGCAGTACTTC.